A single sample is the source of the 27 T cell receptor beta chains below, sequenced in a study of T cell responses to AZD1222 COVID-19 vaccine. The data were produced by immunoSEQ multiplex PCR, yet TCRdb's version contains in-frame clones alone and is incomplete. Among approximately 100,000 clones listed, 80% to 90% were seen once. The starting material was peripheral blood, obtained on day 0 of AZD1222 vaccination. The receptors stem from an adult in good health.

V and J are TRBV6-5 and TRBJ2-2; possible D gene TRBD1, 5 bases. This CDR3 spans 16 amino acids. Looked up from germline, CDR1 is MNHEY and CDR2 is SVGAGI. The V end was cut by 0 bases, the J end by 4 bases, with 12 bases between. CDR3 bases: TGTGCCAGCAGTTACTCGGGGCCCAGACCCACCGGGGAGCTGTTTTTT. This translates into CASSYSGPRPTGELFF.

V and J are TRBV5-1 and TRBJ1-2; TRBD1 agrees at 7 bases. The V gene end was trimmed by 4 bases and the J gene end by 8 bases; junction bases not matched to a gene: 5. The CDR3 has 12 residues. Per the germline V gene, CDR1 is SGHRS and CDR2 is YFSETQ. The CDR3 bases are TGCGCCAGCAGCGAAGGGGGCTTGGGCTACACCTTC. It is translated as CASSEGGLGYTF.

This clone appeared once. The rearrangement links TRBV2 to TRBJ2-7; D remains unclear. CDR1 SNHLY and CDR2 FYNNEI come from the germline V gene. CDR3 size: 13 residues. Trimming cost V 4 bases and J 6 bases, with 13 bases left between them. CDR3 in DNA: TGTGCCAGCAGTGCGCCCGCCCTCTCCGAGCAGTACTTC. Protein product: CASSAPALSEQYF.

V gene TRBV19 combines with J gene TRBJ2-1; 13 bases agree with TRBD2. The CDR3 sequence is 15 residues long. Trimming at V came to 8 bases and at J to 7 bases, leaving 8 bases not matched to a gene. Germline assignment: CDR1 LNHDA and CDR2 SQIVND (reference sequence). CDR3 in amino acids: CASARTSGGPNEQFF. In DNA, the CDR3 is TGTGCCAGTGCCAGGACTAGCGGGGGTCCGAATGAGCAGTTCTTC.

The chain combines TRBV6-5 with TRBJ1-1, with 11 bases matching TRBD1. There are 12 residues in the CDR3. The trim removed 8 bases at V and 10 bases at J, leaving 6 bases unmatched. The V gene's germline CDR1 is MNHEY and CDR2 SVGAGI. CDR3 DNA: TGTGCCAGCGGACAGGGGGCCCGAGGAGCTTTCTTT. Translated: CASGQGARGAFF.

The rearrangement uses TRBV28 and TRBJ1-3; tentatively, D is TRBD1 (5 bases). The CDR3 has 17 amino acids. CDR1 is MDHEN and CDR2 is SYDVKM in the germline V gene. V was trimmed by 4 bases and J by 4 bases, leaving 20 bases between them. CDR3 amino acids: CASSSPADGTPGNTIYF. CDR3 sequence (DNA): TGTGCCAGCAGTTCCCCGGCTGACGGGACCCCGGGAAACACCATATATTTT.

This clone was seen a handful of times. The chain is built from TRBV27 and TRBJ2-2; D is possibly TRBD2 (6 bases). Germline V gene lookup returns CDR1 MNHEY and CDR2 SMNVEV (reference sequence). The CDR3 is made up of 16 amino acids. With 5 bases removed from V and 2 bases from J, the gap between germline ends came to 15 bases. The CDR3 region has the DNA TGTGCCAGCAGTCTGCGCGGAGGACTAAACACCGGGGAGCTGTTTTTT. This translates into CASSLRGGLNTGELFF.

The gene calls are TRBV6-4 and TRBJ1-6; D gene uncertain. CDR3 length: 17 residues. The germline V gene has CDR1 MRHNA and CDR2 SNTAGT. The ends were cut back, 0 bases at V and 0 bases at J, with 9 bases in the middle. The DNA for the CDR3 is TGTGCCAGCAGTGACTCGACGGACGACTCCTATAATTCACCCCTCCACTTT. This gives the protein CASSDSTDDSYNSPLHF.

This chain uses TRBV4-3 with TRBJ2-5, with D possibly being TRBD2 (7 bases). V was clipped by 0 bases and J by 4 bases, with 18 bases between them. This CDR3 region has 17 residues. Germline CDR1 LGHNA, CDR2 YSLEER. Here the CDR3 reads CASSQEFGGGAGETQYF. The CDR3, as DNA: TGCGCCAGCAGCCAAGAATTTGGAGGGGGGGCCGGAGAGACCCAGTACTTC.

The chain uses TRBV7-2 and TRBJ2-1; 15 bases line up with TRBD2. CDR1 SGHTA and CDR2 FQGNSA come from the germline V gene. V lost 5 bases, J lost 5 bases, and 7 bases stayed unmatched. The CDR3 sequence is 17 residues long. The CDR3, as DNA: TGTGCCAGCAGCCGTCCGGGACTAGCGGGAGGCCACAATGAGCAGTTCTTC. Amino acid sequence: CASSRPGLAGGHNEQFF.

The gene calls are TRBV10-3 and TRBJ1-4; no definite D call. The V and J ends lost 3 bases and 8 bases respectively, with 10 bases between them. The CDR3 has 13 residues. Germline V gene lookup returns CDR1 ENHRY and CDR2 SYGVKD. The CDR3 reads CAISDRLWEKLFF. DNA for the CDR3: TGTGCCATCAGTGACCGCCTGTGGGAAAAACTGTTTTTT.

The chain employs TRBV6-6 and TRBJ1-2; D remains ambiguous. Trimming left V 5 bases short and J 4 bases short, with 8 bases between. CDR3 length equals 12 residues. Germline CDR1 MNHNY, CDR2 SVGAGI (reference sequence). The CDR3 DNA follows: TGTGCCAGCAGTATTGACACCTATGGCTACACCTTC. Translation: CASSIDTYGYTF.

The chain employs TRBV27 and TRBJ2-7; the match to TRBD1 covers 9 bases. This CDR3 contains 16 residues. Germline assignment: CDR1 MNHEY and CDR2 SMNVEV (reference sequence). V dropped 3 bases and J dropped 5; count of bases not matched to a gene: 11. The CDR3 here is CASSFLLGQGSNEQYF. Here the CDR3 DNA reads TGTGCCAGCAGTTTCCTCCTGGGACAGGGTAGTAACGAGCAGTACTTC.

The chain employs TRBV6-2 or TRBV6-3 and TRBJ2-2; possibly TRBD1 for D (5 bases). V was cut by 6 bases and J by 4 bases, with 15 bases left in between. Germline V gene data show CDR1 as MNHEY and CDR2 as SVGEGT. There are 15 residues in the CDR3. CDR3 residues: CASSGWGTRTGELFF. In DNA, the CDR3 is TGTGCCAGCAGCGGGTGGGGCACCCGCACCGGGGAGCTGTTTTTT.

The chain links TRBV5-1 to TRBJ2-7, with 8 bases matching TRBD1. CDR1 SGHRS and CDR2 YFSETQ come from the germline V gene. The CDR3 totals 15 residues. Trimming at V came to 2 bases and at J to 1 base, leaving 5 bases not matched to a gene. CDR3 DNA sequence: TGCGCCAGCAGCTTAACACAGGGGGAATCCTACGAGCAGTACTTC. Translation: CASSLTQGESYEQYF.

As DNA, the CDR3 is TGTGCCAGCAGCTTAGCGACCGGGACTAGCGGGAATGAGCAGTTCTTC. This translates into CASSLATGTSGNEQFF. The chain carries TRBV7-2 and TRBJ2-1; 12 bases map to TRBD2. Trimming at V came to 0 bases and at J to 7 bases, leaving 4 bases not matched to a gene. CDR1 SGHTA and CDR2 FQGNSA come from the germline V gene. The CDR3 is made up of 16 amino acids.

The gene calls are TRBV6-2 or TRBV6-3 and TRBJ2-1, with D possibly TRBD1 on 5 matching bases. The CDR3 sequence is 14 residues long. The V gene lost 2 bases and the J gene lost 6 bases, with 11 bases spanning the gap. Germline V CDR1 and CDR2: MNHEY, SVGEGT. CDR3 loop: CASSYPKGFNEQFF. The CDR3, as DNA: TGTGCCAGCAGTTACCCGAAGGGGTTCAATGAGCAGTTCTTC.

By share, this clone counts as medium-sized (0.01 to 0.1%). The chain joins TRBV10-1 to TRBJ1-1, with D unresolved. Germline lookup yields CDR1 WNHNN and CDR2 SYGVQD (reference sequence). The CDR3 consists of 10 residues. Trimming left V 7 bases short and J 4 bases short, with 4 bases between. CDR3 DNA: TGCGCCAGCAATCCCACTGAAGCTTTCTTT. Translation gives CASNPTEAFF.

V gene TRBV28 combines with J gene TRBJ1-3; 9 bases align to TRBD1. Germline assignment: CDR1 MDHEN and CDR2 SYDVKM. CDR3 length equals 16 residues. V trimming: 5 bases; J trimming: 4 bases; junction bases outside the gene matches: 9. CDR3 DNA: TGTGCCAGCAGTCTACGCCCTGGACAGGGGGGAAACACCATATATTTT. It encodes CASSLRPGQGGNTIYF.

The gene calls are TRBV19 and TRBJ2-3; a possible D gene is TRBD1 (6 bases). CDR1 LNHDA and CDR2 SQIVND come from the germline V gene (reference sequence). The CDR3 has 15 amino acids. The germline V and J ends were trimmed by 4 bases and 10 bases, with 21 bases remaining between them. As DNA, the CDR3 is TGTGCCAGTAGTACGACAGGCGGTCTCAATGCGGCGCAGTATTTT. This gives the protein CASSTTGGLNAAQYF.

The chain employs TRBV24-1 and TRBJ2-2; D perhaps matches TRBD2 (6 bases). CDR3 size: 14 residues. V was shortened by 9 bases and J by 4 bases, with 14 bases between the two germline ends. The germline V gene has CDR1 KGHDR and CDR2 SFDVKD. This CDR3 is CATWGESTTGELFF. The CDR3 nucleotides are TGTGCCACCTGGGGGGAGAGTACCACCGGGGAGCTGTTTTTT.

J is TRBJ1-5 and V is TRBV19; weak D call: TRBD1 (5 bases). V lost 3 bases and J 5 bases, leaving 11 bases between the germline ends. From germline, CDR1 is LNHDA and CDR2 SQIVND (reference sequence). CDR3 length: 14 residues. CDR3 sequence (DNA): TGTGCCAGTAGTATCCCAGGGTACCATCAGCCCCAGCATTTT. Encoded protein: CASSIPGYHQPQHF.

The chain combines TRBV6-1 with TRBJ2-7; D is undetermined. Germline V lookup: CDR1 MNHNS, CDR2 SASEGT. The CDR3 loop spans 13 amino acids. The V end was cut by 1 base, the J end by 1 base, with 5 bases between. CDR3 loop: CASSEGISYEQYF. CDR3 DNA sequence: TGTGCCAGCAGTGAAGGGATTTCCTACGAGCAGTACTTC.

This chain connects TRBV4-3 to TRBJ2-6; the D gene could be TRBD1 or TRBD2 (5 bases each). There are 18 residues in the CDR3. V lost 1 base and J 0 bases, leaving 13 bases between the germline ends. Germline assignment: CDR1 LGHNA and CDR2 YSLEER. In DNA form, the CDR3 reads TGCGCCAGCAGCCAAGGGTCGGGGACCCACTCTGGGGCCAACGTCCTGACTTTC. Its protein product is CASSQGSGTHSGANVLTF.

The chain has TRBV13 and TRBJ2-7; 14 positions match TRBD2. V was pared by 4 bases and J by 7 bases, with 6 bases of the junction left unmatched. The CDR3 spans 15 residues. The germline V gene encodes CDR1 PRHDT and CDR2 FYEKMQ (reference sequence). In DNA, the CDR3 is TGTGCCAGCAGCTCGGGACTAGCGGGAGTCCAAGAGCAGTACTTC. Its protein product is CASSSGLAGVQEQYF.

V gene TRBV3-1 (or the pseudogene TRBV3-2) combines with J gene TRBJ2-3; perhaps TRBD1 as D (6 bases). V gave up 2 bases and J gave up 4 bases, with 16 bases separating them. CDR3 size: 16 residues. Per germline, CDR1 LGHDT and CDR2 YNNKEL (reference sequence). This CDR3 is CASSQLRGRGADTQYF. CDR3 bases: TGTGCCAGCAGCCAATTAAGGGGGAGAGGTGCAGATACGCAGTATTTT.

This clone has only a few counts. This CDR3 reads CSSGWGTGDEQYF. DNA for the CDR3: TGCAGCTCAGGGTGGGGGACAGGGGACGAGCAGTACTTC. The chain recombines TRBV29-1 with TRBJ2-7, with 10 bases aligning to TRBD1. V dropped 8 bases and J dropped 5; count of bases not matched to a gene: 9. Germline V CDR1 and CDR2: SQVTM, ANQGSEA. CDR3 length: 13 residues.